The clone carrying this T cell receptor beta chain was seen more than once but under ten times. The data are from a study of blood T cell repertoires in COVID-19. The wider study: From T cells, B-cell-depleted T cells, or PBMCs came the material, which was cDNA or gDNA.

Cohorts were based on clinical histories the participants reported. Produced via immunoSEQ multiplex PCR; TCRdb's table is partial and in-frame only. The repertoire holds fewer than 200,000 clones, approximately 79% seen once, with around 7% in the top ten. The source of this sequence is a man aged 50-59 years who had recovered from COVID-19. Sequencing was done on a sample of PBMCs or T cells enriched from blood (not recorded which).

The CDR3 loop is CASSIARNSGANVLTF. The CDR3 DNA reads as TGTGCCAGTAGTATAGCCAGAAACTCTGGGGCCAACGTCCTGACTTTC. The genes are TRBV19 and TRBJ2-6; D gene uncertain. V lost 1 base to trimming and J lost 0 bases, with 7 bases between them. The CDR3 has 16 amino acids. Germline values: CDR1 LNHDA, CDR2 SQIVND (reference sequence).